This note documents a single T cell receptor (beta chain) sequence. The participants were between roughly 18 and 89 years old and came from under 25 US areas. The data were obtained in a study of blood T cell repertoires in COVID-19. The CDR3 is 20 residues long. The germline V gene encodes CDR1 LGHDT and CDR2 YNNKEL (reference sequence). V shed 4 bases and J 0 bases; nucleotides not matched to a gene: 18. Repertoires were generated with immunoSEQ multiplex PCR, while TCRdb's copy carries only in-frame clones and drops some. The sample yields 250,000 or so clones, approximately 90% seen once. The TCR was taken from a woman aged 25 to 39 with acute COVID-19. Sequenced: PBMCs or T cells enriched from blood (not recorded which). This sequence joins TRBV3-1 (or the pseudogene TRBV3-2) and TRBJ1-3; 7 bases line up with TRBD1. In nucleotides, the CDR3 is TGTGCCAGCAGCCGACTGACCCCCCGGGACAGACTAGACTCTGGAAACACCATATATTTT. Translated, it gives CASSRLTPRDRLDSGNTIYF.